This T cell receptor (beta chain) is drawn from a study of OX40 agonist ivuxolimab in advanced cancers. Clones were sequenced by immunoSEQ multiplex PCR, and TCRdb holds only the in-frame ones, with some missing. The sample shows almost 85,000 clones, 90% to 95% of them seen only once. Patients with a history of autoimmune disease or on systemic immunosuppression were excluded. Germline loops: CDR1 SEHNR, CDR2 FQNEAQ (reference sequence). The V and J ends lost 0 bases and 1 base respectively, with 9 bases between them. The CDR3 loop spans 15 amino acids. This clone has a single count. V is TRBV7-9 and J is TRBJ1-1; D unclear. The TCR was taken from an adult with an advanced solid tumor such as melanoma, head and neck, liver or kidney cancer. The sequenced sample was CD4+ or CD8+ T cells sorted from blood, obtained in a trial of the OX40 agonist ivuxolimab. CDR3 amino acids: CASSLAMGGNTEAFF. DNA for the CDR3: TGTGCCAGCAGCTTAGCGATGGGCGGGAACACTGAAGCTTTCTTT.